Reported below is one T cell receptor beta chain. The data stem from a study of blood T cell repertoires in COVID-19. Study-level information: The samples span acute and convalescent COVID-19 from the United States, Italy and Spain. The cDNA or gDNA used as material had been derived from T cells, B-cell-depleted T cells, or PBMCs.

Under the authors' procedure: The authors estimated nucleated cell counts from reference gene primer amplification. The protocol was immunoSEQ multiplex PCR, while the TCRdb copy is restricted to in-frame clones and leaves out a portion. V and J calls and clone size follow that table, whereas D and trimming were derived from the DNA. The sample lists approximately 280,000 clones, approximately 84% occurring once. Trimming took 6 bases from V and 4 from J; bases not matched to a gene: 5. The CDR3 spans 13 residues. Seattle participants joined during active infection and were tracked over time. The gene calls are TRBV12-3 or TRBV12-4 and TRBJ1-1, with 7 bases identical to TRBD1. Input material: peripheral blood. The receptor was derived from a human donor with COVID-19, enrolled during active disease. The donor label of this sample is uncertain. CDR3 region: CASRKGAGTEAFF. The CDR3 coding sequence is TGTGCCAGCAGGAAGGGGGCCGGCACTGAAGCTTTCTTT.